This T cell receptor beta chain stems from a study of OX40 agonist ivuxolimab in advanced cancers. Turning to the study itself: Ivuxolimab was administered intravenously to patients at 0.01 to 10 mg/kg every 2 weeks.

Sequencing was performed with immunoSEQ multiplex PCR; in TCRdb, only in-frame clones are kept and a portion is missing. The sample includes about 130,000 clones, more than 85% seen only once; the top ten take roughly 1%. Germline V CDR1 and CDR2: LNHDA, SQIVND (reference sequence). The CDR3 extends over 15 amino acids. Trimming cost V 6 bases and J 5 bases; bases outside gene matches: 12. Details on this clone: Its cognate antigen is unknown.

Study observations and caveats: Among the least clonally expanded were partial responders at 0.1-3.0 mg/kg.

This material consisted of CD4+ or CD8+ T cells sorted from blood, taken in a trial of the OX40 agonist ivuxolimab. The chain recombines TRBV19 with TRBJ1-2; 7 bases are shared with TRBD1. The receptor was isolated from an adult with an advanced solid tumor such as melanoma, head and neck, liver or kidney cancer. The DNA of the CDR3 is TGTGCCAGTAGGAGTCTACAGGGGCGGATTTATGGCTACACCTTC. Translation gives CASRSLQGRIYGYTF.